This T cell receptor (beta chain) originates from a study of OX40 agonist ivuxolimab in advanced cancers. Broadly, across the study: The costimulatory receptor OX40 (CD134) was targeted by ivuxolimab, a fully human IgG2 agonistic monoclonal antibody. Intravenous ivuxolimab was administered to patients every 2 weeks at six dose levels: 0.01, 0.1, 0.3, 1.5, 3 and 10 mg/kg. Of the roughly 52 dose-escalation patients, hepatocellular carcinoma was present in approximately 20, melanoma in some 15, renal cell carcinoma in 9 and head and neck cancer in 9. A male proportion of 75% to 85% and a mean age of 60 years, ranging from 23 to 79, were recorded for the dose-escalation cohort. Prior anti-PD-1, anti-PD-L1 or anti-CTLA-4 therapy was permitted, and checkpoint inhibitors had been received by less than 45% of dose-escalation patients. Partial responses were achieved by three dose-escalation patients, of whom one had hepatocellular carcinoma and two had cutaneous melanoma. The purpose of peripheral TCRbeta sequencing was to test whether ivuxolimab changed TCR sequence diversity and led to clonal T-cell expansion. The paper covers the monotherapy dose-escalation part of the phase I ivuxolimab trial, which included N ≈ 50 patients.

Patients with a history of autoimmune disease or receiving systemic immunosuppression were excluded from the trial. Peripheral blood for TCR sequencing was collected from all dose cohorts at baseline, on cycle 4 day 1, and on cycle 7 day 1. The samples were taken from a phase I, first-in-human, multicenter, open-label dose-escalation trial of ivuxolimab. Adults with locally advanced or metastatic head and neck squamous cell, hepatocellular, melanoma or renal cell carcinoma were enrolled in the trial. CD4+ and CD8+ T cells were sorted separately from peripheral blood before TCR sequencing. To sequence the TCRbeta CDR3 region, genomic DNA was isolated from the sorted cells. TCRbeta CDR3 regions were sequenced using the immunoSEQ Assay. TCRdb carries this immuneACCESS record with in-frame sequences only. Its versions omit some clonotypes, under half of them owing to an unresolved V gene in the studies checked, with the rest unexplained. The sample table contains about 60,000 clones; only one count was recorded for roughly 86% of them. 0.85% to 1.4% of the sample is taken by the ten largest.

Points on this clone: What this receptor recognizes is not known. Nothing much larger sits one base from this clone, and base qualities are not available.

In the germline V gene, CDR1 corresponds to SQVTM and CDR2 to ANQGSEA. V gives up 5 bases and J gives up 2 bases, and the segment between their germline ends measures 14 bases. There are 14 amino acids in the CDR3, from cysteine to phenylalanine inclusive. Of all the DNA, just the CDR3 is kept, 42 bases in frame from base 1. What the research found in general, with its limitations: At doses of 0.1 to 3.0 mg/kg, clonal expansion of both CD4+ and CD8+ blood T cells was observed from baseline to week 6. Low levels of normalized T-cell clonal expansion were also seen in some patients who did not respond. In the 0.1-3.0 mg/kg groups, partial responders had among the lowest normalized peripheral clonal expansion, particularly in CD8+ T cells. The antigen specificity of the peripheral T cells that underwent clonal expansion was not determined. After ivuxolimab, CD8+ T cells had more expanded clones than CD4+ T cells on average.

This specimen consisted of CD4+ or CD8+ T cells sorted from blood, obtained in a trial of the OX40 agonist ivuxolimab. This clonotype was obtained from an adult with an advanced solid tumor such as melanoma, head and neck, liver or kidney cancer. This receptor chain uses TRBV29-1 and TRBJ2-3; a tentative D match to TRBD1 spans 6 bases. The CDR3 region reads CSVNGQFFTDTQYF. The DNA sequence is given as TGCAGCGTTAACGGACAGTTCTTCACAGATACGCAGTATTTT.